What follows describes a single T cell receptor (beta chain). No antigen is known for it. The sample is drawn from a study of cytomegalovirus exposure and HLA in healthy donors. Study observations and caveats: A previous analysis found most TCR beta V segments productive roughly 87% or roughly 30% of the time.

Both 60 Vbeta primers and 13 Jbeta primers went into the PCR. Method: immunoSEQ multiplex PCR; TCRdb's copy keeps in-frame clones and lacks some. This sample's table reports approximately 140,000 clones. This clonotype was obtained from a woman in her forties or fifties in good health and CMV-seronegative. The sequencing sample was made of PBMCs.

The CDR3 loop reads CASSAWGTRGLTEQYF. The CDR3, as DNA: TGTGCCAGCAGCGCGTGGGGAACTAGGGGACTCACAGAGCAGTACTTC. The chain employs TRBV9 and TRBJ2-7; D possibly corresponds to TRBD2 (6 bases). V lost 3 bases and J lost 7, with 23 bases in between. CDR3 length: 16 amino acids. Germline V gene lookup returns CDR1 SGDLS and CDR2 YYNGEE.